This TCR beta chain was captured by sequencing in a study of T cell responses to AZD1222 COVID-19 vaccine. Trimming took 5 bases from V and 4 from J; bases not matched to a gene: 4. In germline, CDR1 is LNHDA, CDR2 SQIVND (reference sequence). The length of the CDR3 is 15 residues. Sequencing was performed with immunoSEQ multiplex PCR; in TCRdb, only in-frame clones are kept and a portion is missing. Altogether 70,000 or so clones are present, roughly 86% being singletons, with the ten largest covering 7.8%. The chain combines TRBV19 with TRBJ2-3; 12 bases line up with TRBD2. The receptor comes from an adult in good health. The sequencing used peripheral blood, collected on day 0 of AZD1222 vaccination. The DNA for the CDR3 is TGTGCCAGTAGTTCGACTAGCGGGAGTTCAGATACGCAGTATTTT. Translation gives CASSSTSGSSDTQYF.